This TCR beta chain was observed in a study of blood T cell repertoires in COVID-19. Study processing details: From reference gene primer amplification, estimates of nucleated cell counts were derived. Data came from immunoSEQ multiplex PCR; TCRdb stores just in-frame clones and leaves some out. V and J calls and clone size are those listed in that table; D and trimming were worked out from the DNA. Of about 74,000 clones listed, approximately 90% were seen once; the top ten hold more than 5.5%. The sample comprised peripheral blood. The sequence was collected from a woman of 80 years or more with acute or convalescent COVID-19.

For the CDR3, the DNA is TGTGCCAGTACTAAATGGACAGGACAGGACTATGGCTACACCTTC. Residues: CASTKWTGQDYGYTF. This chain uses TRBV19 with TRBJ1-2, with TRBD1 matching 7 bases. The germline V gene has CDR1 LNHDA and CDR2 SQIVND (reference sequence). There are 15 residues in the CDR3. V gave up 7 bases and J gave up 3 bases; unmatched junction bases: 11.